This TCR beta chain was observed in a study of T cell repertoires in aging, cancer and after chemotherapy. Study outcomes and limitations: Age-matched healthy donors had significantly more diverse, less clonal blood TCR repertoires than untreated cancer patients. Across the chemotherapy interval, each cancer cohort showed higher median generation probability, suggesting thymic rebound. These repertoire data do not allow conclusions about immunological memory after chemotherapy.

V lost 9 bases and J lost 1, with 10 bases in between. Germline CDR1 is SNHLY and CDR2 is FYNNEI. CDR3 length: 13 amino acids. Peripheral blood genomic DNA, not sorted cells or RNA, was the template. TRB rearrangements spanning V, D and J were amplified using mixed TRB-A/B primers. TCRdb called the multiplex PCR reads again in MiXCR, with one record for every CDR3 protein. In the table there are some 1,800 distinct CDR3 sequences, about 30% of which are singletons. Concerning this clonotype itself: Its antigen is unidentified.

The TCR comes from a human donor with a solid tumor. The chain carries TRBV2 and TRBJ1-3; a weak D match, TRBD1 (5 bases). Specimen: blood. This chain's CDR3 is CASFRGSGNTIYF. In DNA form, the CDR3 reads TGTGCCAGTTTCCGGGGGTCTGGAAACACCATATATTTT.